This entry describes one T cell receptor (beta chain). It lacks a known antigen. Per-base qualities were not stored, and no clone one base away is much larger. Including cysteine and phenylalanine, the CDR3 has 16 amino acids. CDR3 DNA is the only sequence kept; it has 48 bases, read in frame from the first base. In the germline V gene, CDR1 corresponds to KGHSH and CDR2 to LQKENI. V is shortened by 5 bases, J by 5 bases, and the region joining them spans 19 bases. The data are from a study of T cell responses to AZD1222 COVID-19 vaccine (dated by TCRdb to about 2021). Background on the whole study: AZD1222 recipients with second doses at about 4 weeks or about 12 weeks were pooled, because spike-specific TCR depth and breadth did not differ between schedules. Enrollment into the trials was organized by age into subgroups of 18-55, 56-69 and 70-plus years, and those subgroups contained around 150, 28 and 57 TCR-sequenced participants, respectively. A total of just over 230 trial participants underwent TCR sequencing, of whom roughly 210 received two doses of AZD1222 and 26 received two doses of the MenACWY control vaccine. Broader findings and caveats from the paper: Only five or six AZD1222 recipients were SARS-CoV-2 seropositive at baseline, limiting conclusions about previously exposed vaccinees. Participants were mostly white British, with more females than males. The authors suggested clonal diversity may have been underestimated. After two AZD1222 doses, spike-specific TCR breadth and depth were significantly higher than at day 0 and than in MenACWY recipients. Vaccine-associated CD4 TCRs spanned the whole spike protein, with dominant responses in regions 160-218 and 743-854. Because no day 14 peak-response samples were available, repertoires were characterized only after the peak T cell response. Reportedly, close to half of the unique spike-specific TCRs recognized epitopes lying outside the regions that are mutated in the B.1.351 and B.1.1.7 variants. In the small 56-69-year group, the increase in depth fell short of significance, most likely because of low power.

The CDR3 regions of human TCRbeta chains were subjected to immunosequencing. Turning to the authors' computational methods: Repertoire TCRs were matched against a reference library of SARS-CoV-2-specific TCRs generated with the MIRA antigen-specificity platform. Breadth was defined as the fraction of unique TCRs that were SARS-CoV-2-associated, and depth was defined as the fraction of total T cells that were SARS-CoV-2-associated. Using the MIRA data, each spike-specific TCR was assigned both to the spike region to which the TCR was reactive and to a CD4 or CD8 class. Log10-transformed breadth and depth values were compared by one-way ANOVA with Sidak's multiple comparisons tests. TCRdb retrieved this table from immuneACCESS and kept in-frame rearrangements only. Not all clones are present; in checked studies, unresolved V genes account for under half, and no reason is known for the remainder. V and J calls and clone size come straight from that table; D and trimming were deduced from the DNA. The sample yields around 120,000 clones; around 90% were counted once. The ten largest clones capture roughly 1.1% of the sample.

The time point label, read with the paper, signifies: baseline before first vaccination. Vaccinee samples came from UK trials COV001 and COV002, including a single-blind randomized controlled phase 2/3 trial of AZD1222 (ChAdOx1 nCoV-19) in healthy adults. For TCRbeta chain sequencing, PBMC samples were collected from trial participants at day 0 and at day 28 after the second dose. The sequence was collected from an adult in good health. The sequence joins TRBV18 to TRBJ1-5; the D segment could be TRBD1, given 6 matching bases. Sequenced here: peripheral blood, sampled on day 0 of AZD1222 vaccination. DNA sequence: TGTGCCAGCTCATCTAGCCGCAGGGAGGGGGATCAGCCCCAGCATTTT. This sequence encodes CASSSSRREGDQPQHF.